The sequence of this T cell receptor (beta chain) was determined in a study of graft-versus-host responses after intestinal transplantation. Study summary: Among the recipients, all got anti-thymocyte globulin induction and then tacrolimus and steroids for around 3 years.

Germline CDR1 SEHNR, CDR2 FQNEAQ (reference sequence). The CDR3 spans 16 residues. The ends lost 4 bases at V and 0 bases at J; junction bases unmatched: 6. Assay: immunoSEQ multiplex PCR; the TCRdb copy retains only in-frame clones and omits some. This sample has tens of thousands of clones, with around 93% found just once. Broader study findings: There was an association between peak levels of circulating GvH clones and early post-transplant HvG declines. Within the allografts of patients who had graft-donor T cell macrochimerism, graft-versus-host to host-versus-graft clonal ratios were high.

Comment on this clone: Antigen: not known.

This chain connects TRBV7-9 to TRBJ2-1; 7 bases align to TRBD1. The TCR sequence derives from a human donor who received an intestinal transplant. The starting material was unstimulated CD8+ T cells sorted from spleen or lymph node cells, obtained before intestinal transplant. The CDR3 sequence is CASSSSTGSSYNEQFF. DNA for the CDR3: TGTGCCAGCAGCTCGTCGACAGGGAGCTCCTACAATGAGCAGTTCTTC.